The clone carrying this T cell receptor (beta chain) was counted between two and nine times. The antigen is unknown. This CDR3 contains 13 residues. Trimming removed 7 bases from V and 7 bases from J, with 16 bases in between. Germline CDR1 and CDR2: WSHSY and SAAADI. This entry comes from a study of T-cell reconstitution after alpha-beta-depleted transplantation in children. Researchers prepared the TCRbeta library using unique molecular identifiers, the study reports. TCRdb re-analysed the PCR reads in MiXCR, keeping a single row per CDR3 protein. The sample consists of 530,000 or so distinct CDR3 sequences, 27% of them appearing once. Notes on the study in general: Expanded graft clones numbering several hundred reportedly gave rise to alpha-beta T cells about two months after transplant. Surviving recipient cells, namely T cells and thymic progenitors, were the source of high day-60 TCRbeta diversity in some patients.

The sequencing here drew on PBMCs, taken before TCRalphabeta/CD19-depleted stem cell transplant. The TCR sequence derives from a boy under three years old with Wiskott-Aldrich syndrome, due to receive a stem cell transplant. The chain uses TRBV10-2 and TRBJ2-5; D might be TRBD1 (7 bases). The CDR3 nucleotides read TGCGCCAGCACCCAGGGGGGCGGTGGGACCCAGTACTTC. It is translated as CASTQGGGGTQYF.